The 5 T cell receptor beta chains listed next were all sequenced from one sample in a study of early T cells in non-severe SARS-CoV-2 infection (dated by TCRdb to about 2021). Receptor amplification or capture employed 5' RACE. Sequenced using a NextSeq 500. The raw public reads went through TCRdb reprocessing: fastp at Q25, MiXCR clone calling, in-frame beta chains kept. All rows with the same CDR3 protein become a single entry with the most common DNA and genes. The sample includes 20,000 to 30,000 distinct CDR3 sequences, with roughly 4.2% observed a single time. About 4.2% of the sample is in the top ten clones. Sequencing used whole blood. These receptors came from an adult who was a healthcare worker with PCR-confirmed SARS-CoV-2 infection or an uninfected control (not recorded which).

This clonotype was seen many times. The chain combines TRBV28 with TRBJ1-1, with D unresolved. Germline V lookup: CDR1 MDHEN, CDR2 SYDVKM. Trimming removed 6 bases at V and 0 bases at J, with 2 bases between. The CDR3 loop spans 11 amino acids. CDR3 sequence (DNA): TGTGCCAGCAGGCTGAACACTGAAGCTTTCTTT. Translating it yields CASRLNTEAFF.

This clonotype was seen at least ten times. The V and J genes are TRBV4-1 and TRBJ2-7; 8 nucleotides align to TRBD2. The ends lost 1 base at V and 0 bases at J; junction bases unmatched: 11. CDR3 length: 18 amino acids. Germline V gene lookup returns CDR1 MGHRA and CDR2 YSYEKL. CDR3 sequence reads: CASSQGPSGGPFSYEQYF. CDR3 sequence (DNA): TGCGCCAGCAGCCAAGGGCCCTCGGGGGGGCCATTCTCCTACGAGCAGTACTTC.

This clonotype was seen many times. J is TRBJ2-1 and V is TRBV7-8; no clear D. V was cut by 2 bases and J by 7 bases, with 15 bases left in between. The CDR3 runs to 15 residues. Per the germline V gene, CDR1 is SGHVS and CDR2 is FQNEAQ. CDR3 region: CASSLYLQVTNEQFF. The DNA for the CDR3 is TGTGCCAGCAGCTTATATCTCCAGGTGACTAATGAGCAGTTCTTC. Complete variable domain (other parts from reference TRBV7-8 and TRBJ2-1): GAGVSQSPRYKVAKRGQDVALRCDPISGHVSLFWYQQALGQGPEFLTYFQNEAQLDKSGLPSDRFFAERPEGSVSTLKIQRTQQEDSAVYLCASSLYLQVTNEQFFGPGTRLTVL.

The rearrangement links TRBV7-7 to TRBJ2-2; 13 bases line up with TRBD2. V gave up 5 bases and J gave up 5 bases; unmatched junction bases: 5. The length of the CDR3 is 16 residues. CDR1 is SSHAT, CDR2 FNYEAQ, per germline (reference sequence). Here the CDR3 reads CASSATSGGATGELFF. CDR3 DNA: TGTGCCAGCAGCGCTACTAGCGGGGGGGCGACCGGGGAGCTGTTTTTT.

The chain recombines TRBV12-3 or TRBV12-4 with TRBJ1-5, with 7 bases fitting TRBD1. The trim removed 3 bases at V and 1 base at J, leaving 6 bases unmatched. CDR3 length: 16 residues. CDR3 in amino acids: CASSLAGGQSNQPQHF. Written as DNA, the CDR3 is TGTGCCAGCAGTTTGGCCGGGGGACAGAGCAATCAGCCCCAGCATTTT.